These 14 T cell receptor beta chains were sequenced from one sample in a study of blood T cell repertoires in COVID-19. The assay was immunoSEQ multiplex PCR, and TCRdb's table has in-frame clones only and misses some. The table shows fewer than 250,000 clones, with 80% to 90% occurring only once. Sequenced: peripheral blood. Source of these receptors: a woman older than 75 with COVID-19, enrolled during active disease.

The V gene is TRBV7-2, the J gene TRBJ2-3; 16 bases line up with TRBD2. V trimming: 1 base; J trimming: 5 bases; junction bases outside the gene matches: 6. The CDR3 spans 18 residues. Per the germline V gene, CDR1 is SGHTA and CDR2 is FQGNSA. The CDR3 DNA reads TGTGCCAGCAGCTTAGGGCGGGGGACTAGCGGGAGGGGAGATACGCAGTATTTT. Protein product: CASSLGRGTSGRGDTQYF.

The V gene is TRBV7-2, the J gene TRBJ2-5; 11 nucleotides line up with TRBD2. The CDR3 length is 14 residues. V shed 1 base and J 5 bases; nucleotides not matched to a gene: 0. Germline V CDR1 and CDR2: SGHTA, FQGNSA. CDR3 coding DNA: TGTGCCAGCAGCTTAGGACTAGCGGGGGAGACCCAGTACTTC. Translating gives CASSLGLAGETQYF. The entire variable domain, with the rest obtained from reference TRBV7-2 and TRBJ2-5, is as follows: GAGVSQSPSNKVTEKGKDVELRCDPISGHTALYWYRQSLGQGLEFLIYFQGNSAPDKSGLPSDRFSAERTGGSVSTLTIQRTQQEDSAVYLCASSLGLAGETQYFGPGTRLLVL.

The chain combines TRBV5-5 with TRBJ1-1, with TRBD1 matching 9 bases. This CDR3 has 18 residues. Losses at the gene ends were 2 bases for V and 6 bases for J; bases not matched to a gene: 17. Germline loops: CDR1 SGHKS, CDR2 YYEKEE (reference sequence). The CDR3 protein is CASSLGTGPNGISPEAFF. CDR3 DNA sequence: TGTGCCAGCAGCTTAGGGACAGGGCCCAATGGCATCTCCCCTGAAGCTTTCTTT. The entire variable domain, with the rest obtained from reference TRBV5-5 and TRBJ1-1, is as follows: DAGVTQSPTHLIKTRGQQVTLRCSPISGHKSVSWYQQVLGQGPQFIFQYYEKEERGRGNFPDRFSARQFPNYSSELNVNALLLGDSALYLCASSLGTGPNGISPEAFFGQGTRLTVV.

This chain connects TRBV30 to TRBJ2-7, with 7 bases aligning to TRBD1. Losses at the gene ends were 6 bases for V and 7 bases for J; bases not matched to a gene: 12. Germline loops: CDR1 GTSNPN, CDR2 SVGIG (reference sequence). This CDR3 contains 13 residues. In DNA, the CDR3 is TGTGCCTGCGTAGCCCAGACAGGGAAAGAGCAGTACTTC. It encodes CACVAQTGKEQYF.

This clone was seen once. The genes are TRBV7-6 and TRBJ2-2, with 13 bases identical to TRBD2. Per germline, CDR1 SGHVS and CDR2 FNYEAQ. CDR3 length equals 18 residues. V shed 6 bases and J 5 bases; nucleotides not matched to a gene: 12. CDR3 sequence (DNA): TGTGCCAGCAGTCCGAAAACTAGCGGGGGGGCCAAAACCGGGGAGCTGTTTTTT. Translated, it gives CASSPKTSGGAKTGELFF.

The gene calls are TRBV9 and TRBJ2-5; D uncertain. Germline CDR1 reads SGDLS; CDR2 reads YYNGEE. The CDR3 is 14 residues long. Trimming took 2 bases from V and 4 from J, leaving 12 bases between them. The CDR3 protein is CASSVNSIGETQYF. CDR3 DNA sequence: TGTGCCAGCAGCGTGAACTCGATCGGAGAGACCCAGTACTTC.

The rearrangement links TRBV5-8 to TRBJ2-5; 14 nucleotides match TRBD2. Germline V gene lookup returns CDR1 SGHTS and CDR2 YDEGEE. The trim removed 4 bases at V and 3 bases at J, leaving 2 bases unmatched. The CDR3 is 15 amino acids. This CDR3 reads CASSPGLAGEETQYF. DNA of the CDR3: TGTGCCAGCAGCCCGGGACTAGCGGGGGAAGAGACCCAGTACTTC.

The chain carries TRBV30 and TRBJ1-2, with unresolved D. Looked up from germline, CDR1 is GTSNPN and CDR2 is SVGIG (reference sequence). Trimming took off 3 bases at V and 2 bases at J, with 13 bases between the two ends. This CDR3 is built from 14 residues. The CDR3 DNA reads TGTGCCTGGAGCCCGACAACCGTGAACTATGGCTACACCTTC. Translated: CAWSPTTVNYGYTF.

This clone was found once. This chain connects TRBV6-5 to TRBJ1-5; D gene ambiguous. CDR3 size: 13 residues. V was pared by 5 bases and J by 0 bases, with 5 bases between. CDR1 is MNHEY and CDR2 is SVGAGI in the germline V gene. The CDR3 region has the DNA TGTGCCAGCAGTCAGGTTAGCAATCAGCCCCAGCATTTT. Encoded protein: CASSQVSNQPQHF.

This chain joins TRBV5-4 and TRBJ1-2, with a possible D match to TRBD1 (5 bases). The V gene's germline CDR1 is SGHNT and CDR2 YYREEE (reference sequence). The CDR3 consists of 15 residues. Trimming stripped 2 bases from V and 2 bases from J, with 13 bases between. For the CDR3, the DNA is TGTGCCAGCAGCTTCCCCCAGGGTGGAAACTATGGCTACACCTTC. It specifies CASSFPQGGNYGYTF. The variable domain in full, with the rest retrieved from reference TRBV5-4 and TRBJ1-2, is ETGVTQSPTHLIKTRGQQVTLRCSSQSGHNTVSWYQQALGQGPQFIFQYYREEENGRGNFPPRFSGLQFPNYSSELNVNALELDDSALYLCASSFPQGGNYGYTFGSGTRLTVV.

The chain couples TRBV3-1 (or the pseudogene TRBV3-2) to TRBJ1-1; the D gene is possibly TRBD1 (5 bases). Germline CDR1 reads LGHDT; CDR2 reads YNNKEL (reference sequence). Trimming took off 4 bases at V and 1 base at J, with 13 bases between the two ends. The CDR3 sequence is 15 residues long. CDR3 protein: CASSPGGAWNTEAFF. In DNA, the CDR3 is TGTGCCAGCAGCCCAGGAGGGGCTTGGAACACTGAAGCTTTCTTT.

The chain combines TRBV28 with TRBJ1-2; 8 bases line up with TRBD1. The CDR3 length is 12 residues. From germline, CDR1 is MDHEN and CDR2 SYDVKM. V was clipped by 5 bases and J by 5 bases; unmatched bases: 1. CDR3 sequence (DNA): TGTGCCAGCAGTGGACAGGGATATGGCTACACCTTC. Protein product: CASSGQGYGYTF.

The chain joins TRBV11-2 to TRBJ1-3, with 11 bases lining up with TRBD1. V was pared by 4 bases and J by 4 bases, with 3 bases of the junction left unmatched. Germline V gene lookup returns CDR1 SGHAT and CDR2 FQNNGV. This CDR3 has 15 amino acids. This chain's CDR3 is CASSSGQGVGNTIYF. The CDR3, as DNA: TGTGCCAGCAGCTCGGGACAGGGGGTGGGAAACACCATATATTTT. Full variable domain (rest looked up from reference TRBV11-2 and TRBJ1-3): EAGVAQSPRYKIIEKRQSVAFWCNPISGHATLYWYQQILGQGPKLLIQFQNNGVVDDSQLPKDRFSAERLKGVDSTLKIQPAKLEDSAVYLCASSSGQGVGNTIYFGEGSWLTVV.

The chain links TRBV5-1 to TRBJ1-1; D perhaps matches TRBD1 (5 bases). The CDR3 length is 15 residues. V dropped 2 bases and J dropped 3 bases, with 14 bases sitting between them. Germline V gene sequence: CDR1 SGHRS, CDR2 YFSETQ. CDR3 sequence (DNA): TGCGCCAGCAGCTTAGGGCAGATAGGGGACACTGAAGCTTTCTTT. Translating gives CASSLGQIGDTEAFF.